The clone carrying this TCR beta chain was seen just once. This specimen comes from a study of blood T cell repertoires in COVID-19. The overall study: COVID-19 samples from acute and convalescent phases originated in the United States, Italy and Spain. Sample material is recorded as cDNA or gDNA derived from T cells, B-cell-depleted T cells, or PBMCs.

The CDR3 is 14 residues long. V lost 5 bases and J lost 0; bases outside the gene matches: 3. Germline loops: CDR1 SGHNT, CDR2 YENEEA. Measured with immunoSEQ multiplex PCR; TCRdb has only the in-frame clones, and not every one. The sample consists of under 200,000 clones, roughly 87% of them appearing once. This clonotype originated in a woman in her forties or fifties who had recovered from COVID-19. Material: PBMCs or T cells enriched from blood (not recorded which). The rearrangement links TRBV11-3 to TRBJ1-1, with 7 bases matching TRBD1. Written as DNA, the CDR3 is TGTGCCAGCAGCATGACAGGGCTGAACACTGAAGCTTTCTTT. Translating it yields CASSMTGLNTEAFF.